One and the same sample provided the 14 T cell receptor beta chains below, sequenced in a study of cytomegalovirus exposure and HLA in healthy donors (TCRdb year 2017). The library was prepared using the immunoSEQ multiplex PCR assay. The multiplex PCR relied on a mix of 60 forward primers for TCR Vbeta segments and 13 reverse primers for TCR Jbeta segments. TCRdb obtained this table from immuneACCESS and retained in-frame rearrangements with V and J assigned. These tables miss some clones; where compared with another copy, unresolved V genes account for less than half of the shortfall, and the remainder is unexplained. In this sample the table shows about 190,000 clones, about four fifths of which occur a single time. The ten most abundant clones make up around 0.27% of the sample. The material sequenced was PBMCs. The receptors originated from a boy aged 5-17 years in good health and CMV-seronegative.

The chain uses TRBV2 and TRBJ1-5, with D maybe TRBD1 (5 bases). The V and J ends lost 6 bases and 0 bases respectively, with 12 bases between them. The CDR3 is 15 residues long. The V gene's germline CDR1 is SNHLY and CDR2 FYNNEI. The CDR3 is CASRKGLFSNQPQHF. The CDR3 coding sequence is TGTGCCAGCAGGAAGGGGTTATTTAGCAATCAGCCCCAGCATTTT.

CDR3 DNA: TGTGCCAGCAGTGCAGGGTTAGTGAGGGGCTACACCTTC. Amino acids: CASSAGLVRGYTF. The J gene is TRBJ1-2, the V gene TRBV27; D may be TRBD1 (5 bases). CDR3 length: 13 amino acids. V was cut by 5 bases and J by 8 bases, with 15 bases left in between. Germline CDR1 is MNHEY and CDR2 is SMNVEV (reference sequence).

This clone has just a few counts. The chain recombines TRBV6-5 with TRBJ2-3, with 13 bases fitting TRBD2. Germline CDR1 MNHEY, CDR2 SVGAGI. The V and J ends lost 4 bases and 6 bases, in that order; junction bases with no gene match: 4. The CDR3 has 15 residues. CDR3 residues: CASSSGLAGSDTQYF. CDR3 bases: TGTGCCAGCAGTTCGGGACTAGCGGGGTCGGATACGCAGTATTTT.

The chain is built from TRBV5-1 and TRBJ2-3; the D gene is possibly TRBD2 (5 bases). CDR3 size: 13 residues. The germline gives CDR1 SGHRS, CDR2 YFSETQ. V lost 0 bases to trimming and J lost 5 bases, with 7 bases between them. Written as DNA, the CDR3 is TGCGCCAGCAGCTTGGGCCGGGGAGATACGCAGTATTTT. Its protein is CASSLGRGDTQYF.

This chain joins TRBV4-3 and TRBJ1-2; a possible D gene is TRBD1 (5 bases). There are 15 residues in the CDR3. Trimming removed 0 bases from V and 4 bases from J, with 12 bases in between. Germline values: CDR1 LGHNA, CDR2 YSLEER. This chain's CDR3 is CASSQDRRQIYGYTF. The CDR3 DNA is TGCGCCAGCAGCCAAGATCGTCGACAGATCTATGGCTACACCTTC.

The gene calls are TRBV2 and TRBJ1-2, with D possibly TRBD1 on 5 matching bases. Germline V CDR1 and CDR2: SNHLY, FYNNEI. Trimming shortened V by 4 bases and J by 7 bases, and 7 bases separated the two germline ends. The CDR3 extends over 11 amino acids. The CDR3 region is CASSGQSGYTF. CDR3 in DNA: TGTGCCAGCAGTGGACAGTCTGGCTACACCTTC.

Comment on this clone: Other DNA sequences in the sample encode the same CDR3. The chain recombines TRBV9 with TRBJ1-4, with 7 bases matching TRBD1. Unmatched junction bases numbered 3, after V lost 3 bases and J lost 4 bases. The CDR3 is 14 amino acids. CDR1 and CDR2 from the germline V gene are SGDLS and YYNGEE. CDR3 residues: CASSAGTVNEKLFF. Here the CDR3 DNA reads TGTGCCAGCAGCGCCGGGACAGTTAATGAAAAACTGTTTTTT.

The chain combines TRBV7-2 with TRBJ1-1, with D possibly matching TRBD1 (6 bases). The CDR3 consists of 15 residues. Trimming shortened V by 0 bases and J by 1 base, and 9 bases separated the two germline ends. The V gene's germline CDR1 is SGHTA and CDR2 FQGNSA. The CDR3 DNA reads TGTGCCAGCAGCTTAGCCGGACAGCCGAACACTGAAGCTTTCTTT. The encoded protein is CASSLAGQPNTEAFF.

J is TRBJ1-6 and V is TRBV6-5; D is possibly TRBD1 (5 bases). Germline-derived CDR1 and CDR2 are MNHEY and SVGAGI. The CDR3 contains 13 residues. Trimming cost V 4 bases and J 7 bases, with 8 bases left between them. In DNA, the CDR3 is TGTGCCAGCAGTTTTAACAGGAATTCACCCCTCCACTTT. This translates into CASSFNRNSPLHF.

The CDR3 reads CASSVRLAGETQYF. CDR3 DNA: TGTGCCAGCAGCGTAAGGCTAGCGGGGGAAACGCAGTATTTT. This chain links TRBV9 with TRBJ2-3, with 10 bases lining up with TRBD2. The CDR3 loop spans 14 amino acids. In germline, CDR1 is SGDLS, CDR2 YYNGEE. J gave up 9 bases and V 1 base, and 5 bases lay outside the gene matches.

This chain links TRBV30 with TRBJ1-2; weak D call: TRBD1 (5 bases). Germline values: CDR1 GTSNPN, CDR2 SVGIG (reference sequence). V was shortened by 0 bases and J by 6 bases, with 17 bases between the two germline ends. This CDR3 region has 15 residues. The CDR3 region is CAWSVRRGDRDGYTF. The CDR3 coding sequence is TGTGCCTGGAGTGTACGGCGGGGGGATCGGGATGGCTACACCTTC.

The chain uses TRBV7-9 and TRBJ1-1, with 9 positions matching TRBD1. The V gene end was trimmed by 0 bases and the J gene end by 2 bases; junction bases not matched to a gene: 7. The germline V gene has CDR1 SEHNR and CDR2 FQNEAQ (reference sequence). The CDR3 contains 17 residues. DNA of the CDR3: TGTGCCAGCAGCTTAGCAAGGAGGACAGGGGCAAACACTGAAGCTTTCTTT. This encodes CASSLARRTGANTEAFF.

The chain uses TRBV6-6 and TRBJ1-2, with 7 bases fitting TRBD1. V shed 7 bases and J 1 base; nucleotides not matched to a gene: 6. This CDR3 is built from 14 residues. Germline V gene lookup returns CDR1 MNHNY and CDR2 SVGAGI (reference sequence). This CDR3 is CASTRDSLNYGYTF. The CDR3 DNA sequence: TGTGCCAGCACTCGGGACAGCCTTAACTATGGCTACACCTTC.

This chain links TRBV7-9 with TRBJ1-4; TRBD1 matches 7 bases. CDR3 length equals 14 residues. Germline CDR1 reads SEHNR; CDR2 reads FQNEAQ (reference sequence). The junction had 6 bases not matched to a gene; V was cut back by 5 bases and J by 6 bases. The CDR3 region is CASSPDRVDEKLFF. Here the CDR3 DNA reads TGTGCCAGCAGCCCAGACAGGGTCGATGAAAAACTGTTTTTT.